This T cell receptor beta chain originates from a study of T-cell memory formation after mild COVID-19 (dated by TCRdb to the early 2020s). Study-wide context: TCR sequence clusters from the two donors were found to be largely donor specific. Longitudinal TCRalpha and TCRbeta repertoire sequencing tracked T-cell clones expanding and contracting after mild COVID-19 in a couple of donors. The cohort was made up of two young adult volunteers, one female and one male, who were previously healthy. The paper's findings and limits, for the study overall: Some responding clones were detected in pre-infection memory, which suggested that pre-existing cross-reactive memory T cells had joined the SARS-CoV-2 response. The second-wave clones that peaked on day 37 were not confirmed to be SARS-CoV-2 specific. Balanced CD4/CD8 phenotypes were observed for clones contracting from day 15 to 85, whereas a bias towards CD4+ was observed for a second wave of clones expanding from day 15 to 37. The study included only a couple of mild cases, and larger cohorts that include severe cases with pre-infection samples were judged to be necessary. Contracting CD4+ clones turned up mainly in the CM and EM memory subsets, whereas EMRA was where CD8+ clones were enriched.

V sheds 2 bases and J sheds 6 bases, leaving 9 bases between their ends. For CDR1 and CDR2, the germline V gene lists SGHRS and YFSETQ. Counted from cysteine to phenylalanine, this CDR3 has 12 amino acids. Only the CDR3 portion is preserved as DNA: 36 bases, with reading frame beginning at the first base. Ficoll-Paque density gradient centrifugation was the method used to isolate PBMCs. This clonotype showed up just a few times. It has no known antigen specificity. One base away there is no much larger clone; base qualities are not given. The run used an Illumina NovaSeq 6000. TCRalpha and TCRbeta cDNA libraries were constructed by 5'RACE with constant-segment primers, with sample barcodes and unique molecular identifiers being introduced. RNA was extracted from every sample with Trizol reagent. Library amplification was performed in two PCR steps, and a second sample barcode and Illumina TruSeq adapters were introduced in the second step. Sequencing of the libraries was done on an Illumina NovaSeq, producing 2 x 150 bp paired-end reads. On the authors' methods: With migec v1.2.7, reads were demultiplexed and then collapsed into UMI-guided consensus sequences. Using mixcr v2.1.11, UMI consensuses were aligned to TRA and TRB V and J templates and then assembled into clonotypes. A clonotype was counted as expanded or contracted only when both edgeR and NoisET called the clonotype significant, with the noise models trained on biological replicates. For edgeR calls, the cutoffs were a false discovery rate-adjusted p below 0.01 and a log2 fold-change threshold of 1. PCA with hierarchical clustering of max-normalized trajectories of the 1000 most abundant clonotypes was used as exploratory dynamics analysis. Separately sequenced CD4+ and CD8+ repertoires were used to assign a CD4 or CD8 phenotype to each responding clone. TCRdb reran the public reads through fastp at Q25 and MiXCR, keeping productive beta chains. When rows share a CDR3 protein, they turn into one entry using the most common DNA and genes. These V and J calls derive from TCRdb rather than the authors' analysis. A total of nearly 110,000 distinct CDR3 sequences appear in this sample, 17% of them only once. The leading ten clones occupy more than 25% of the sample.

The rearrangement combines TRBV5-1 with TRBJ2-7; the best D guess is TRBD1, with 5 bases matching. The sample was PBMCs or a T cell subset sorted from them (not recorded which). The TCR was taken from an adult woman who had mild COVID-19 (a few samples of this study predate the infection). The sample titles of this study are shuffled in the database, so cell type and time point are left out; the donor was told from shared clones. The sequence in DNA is TGCGCCAGCAGCTTCCAGGGTGGCGAGCAGTACTTC. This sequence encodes CASSFQGGEQYF.